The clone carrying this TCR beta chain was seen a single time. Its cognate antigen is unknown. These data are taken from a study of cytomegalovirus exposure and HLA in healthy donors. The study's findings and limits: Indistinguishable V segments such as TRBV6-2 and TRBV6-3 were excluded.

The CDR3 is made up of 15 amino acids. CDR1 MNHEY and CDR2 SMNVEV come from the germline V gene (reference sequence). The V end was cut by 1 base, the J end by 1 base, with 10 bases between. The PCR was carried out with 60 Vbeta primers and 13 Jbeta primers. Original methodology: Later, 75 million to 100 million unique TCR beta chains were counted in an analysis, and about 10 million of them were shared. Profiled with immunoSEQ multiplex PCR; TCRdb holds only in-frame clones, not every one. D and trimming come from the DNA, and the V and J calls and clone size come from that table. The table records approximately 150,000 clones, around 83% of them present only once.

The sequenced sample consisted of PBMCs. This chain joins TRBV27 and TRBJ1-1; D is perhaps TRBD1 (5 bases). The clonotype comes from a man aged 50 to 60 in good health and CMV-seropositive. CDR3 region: CASSLYGQSNTEAFF. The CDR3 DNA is TGTGCCAGCAGTTTATACGGACAATCGAACACTGAAGCTTTCTTT.